This paragraph reports one T cell receptor beta chain. Antigen specificity is unknown. This may stem from a read error, because a much larger clone lies one nucleotide away. TCRdb re-analysed the RT-PCR reads in MiXCR, keeping a single row per CDR3 protein. The sample carries almost 600,000 distinct CDR3 sequences, less than 15% recorded once. The data were taken from a study of response to subunit inactivated influenza vaccine. Study-wide results and caveats: T cells newly recruited by each seasonal influenza vaccination are few, the authors suggested.

Trimming removed 0 bases at V and 6 bases at J, with 13 bases between. The CDR3 contains 14 residues. CDR1 SGHRS and CDR2 YFSETQ come from the germline V gene. V is TRBV5-1 and J is TRBJ2-7; possible D gene TRBD2, 6 bases. This clonotype originated in a man aged 45-60 years who received an inactivated influenza vaccine. The sequenced sample was PBMCs from blood, obtained 11 to 12 days after vaccination. In DNA, the CDR3 is TGCGCCAGCAGCTTGGGATGGGAAGCGGGCGAGCAGTACTTC. This gives the protein CASSLGWEAGEQYF.